Below, 15 T cell receptor beta chains from the same sample are listed, as sequenced in a study of cytomegalovirus exposure and HLA in healthy donors. Vbeta (60) and Jbeta (13) primers were used in the PCR. Data came from immunoSEQ multiplex PCR; TCRdb stores just in-frame clones and leaves some out. The table includes 150,000 to 200,000 clones, more than 65% detected once. The sequenced material came from PBMCs. The receptors were sampled from a woman under 40 in good health and CMV-seronegative.

The V call is TRBV9, the J call TRBJ2-6, with D tentatively TRBD2 (5 bases). The CDR3 has 17 amino acids. Trimming pared 4 bases from V and 0 bases from J, leaving 14 bases between. Germline V gives CDR1 SGDLS, CDR2 YYNGEE. CDR3 protein: CASSPRTGSSGANVLTF. The CDR3 DNA reads TGTGCCAGCAGCCCGAGGACGGGAAGCTCTGGGGCCAACGTCCTGACTTTC.

This sequence joins TRBV9 and TRBJ2-3; 12 positions match TRBD1. The CDR3 runs 17 residues. Trimming removed 3 bases from V and 2 bases from J; junction bases left unmatched: 7. Germline V lookup: CDR1 SGDLS, CDR2 YYNGEE. DNA for the CDR3: TGTGCCAGCAGCGAGCACCTGGGACAGGGGGCCACAGATACGCAGTATTTT. Translated: CASSEHLGQGATDTQYF.

The rearrangement links TRBV7-8 to TRBJ2-5; D remains ambiguous. Deletions cut 5 bases from V and 7 bases from J, with 20 bases between. CDR1 and CDR2 (germline): SGHVS, FQNEAQ. The CDR3 spans 15 residues. CDR3 DNA: TGTGCCAGCAGCCTTAGTCCAGCCAACAGTAGGACCCAGTACTTC. This gives the protein CASSLSPANSRTQYF.

The CDR3 DNA follows: TGTGCCAGCAGCGTAACGGACAGTCTCTCAGGCTACACCTTC. This translates into CASSVTDSLSGYTF. J is TRBJ1-2 and V is TRBV9; perhaps TRBD1 as D (6 bases). The germline V gene has CDR1 SGDLS and CDR2 YYNGEE. The CDR3 is 14 residues long. With 1 base removed from V and 8 bases from J, the gap between germline ends came to 15 bases.

The chain is built from TRBV29-1 and TRBJ2-3; D is unclear. The CDR3 covers 10 residues. The V and J ends lost 8 bases and 2 bases respectively, with 5 bases between them. The V gene's germline CDR1 is SQVTM and CDR2 ANQGSEA. CDR3 nucleotide sequence: TGCAGCTCTTACACAGATACGCAGTATTTT. Protein product: CSSYTDTQYF.

This chain uses TRBV19 with TRBJ2-7; a weak D match, TRBD1 (6 bases). The length of the CDR3 is 17 residues. The V gene's germline CDR1 is LNHDA and CDR2 SQIVND (reference sequence). The V gene lost 0 bases and the J gene lost 2 bases, with 17 bases spanning the gap. The CDR3: CASSIDDKGTKTYEQYF. DNA for the CDR3: TGTGCCAGTAGTATAGATGATAAAGGGACAAAAACCTACGAGCAGTACTTC.

V is TRBV11-2 and J is TRBJ2-7, with 8 bases lining up with TRBD1. J gave up 5 bases and V 1 base, and 4 bases lay outside the gene matches. This CDR3 spans 14 amino acids. The germline V gene has CDR1 SGHAT and CDR2 FQNNGV. The CDR3 protein is CASSLGRGQDEQYF. The CDR3 region has the DNA TGTGCCAGCAGCTTAGGCAGGGGGCAAGACGAGCAGTACTTC.

The chain combines TRBV6-6 with TRBJ1-4; 8 nucleotides match TRBD1. This CDR3 comprises 14 residues. Germline V CDR1 and CDR2: MNHNY, SVGAGI (reference sequence). Unmatched junction bases numbered 10, after V lost 8 bases and J lost 8 bases. DNA of the CDR3: TGTGCCAGCGCCAGCACAGGGGGAATGGAAAAACTGTTTTTT. This encodes CASASTGGMEKLFF.

This chain uses TRBV18 with TRBJ2-4, with TRBD1 as a possible D gene (7 bases). The CDR3 sequence is 16 residues long. V lost 0 bases to trimming and J lost 2 bases, with 11 bases between them. CDR1 is KGHSH and CDR2 is LQKENI in the germline V gene. The CDR3 here is CASSPPSGGTKNIQYF. CDR3 sequence (DNA): TGTGCCAGCTCACCACCGTCAGGGGGGACCAAAAACATTCAGTACTTC.

The chain uses TRBV4-2 and TRBJ1-6, with D uncertain. V was trimmed by 4 bases and J by 0 bases, leaving 7 bases between them. The CDR3 is 15 residues long. Per the germline V gene, CDR1 is LGHNA and CDR2 is YNFKEQ. The CDR3 loop is CASSRGSSYNSPLHF. The CDR3 coding sequence is TGTGCCAGCAGCCGCGGTAGCTCCTATAATTCACCCCTCCACTTT.

The chain uses TRBV18 and TRBJ1-2; 8 bases match TRBD1. This CDR3 is built from 14 residues. The V gene end was trimmed by 2 bases and the J gene end by 4 bases; junction bases not matched to a gene: 3. The germline V gene encodes CDR1 KGHSH and CDR2 LQKENI. This CDR3 is CASSPETGGYGYTF. In DNA, the CDR3 is TGTGCCAGCTCACCAGAAACAGGGGGCTATGGCTACACCTTC.

The V call is TRBV7-9, the J call TRBJ1-4; 8 bases match TRBD1. The CDR3 is 14 residues long. Per germline, CDR1 SEHNR and CDR2 FQNEAQ (reference sequence). Unmatched junction bases numbered 1, after V lost 1 base and J lost 6 bases. The CDR3 protein is CASSLGTGYEKLFF. The CDR3 bases are TGTGCCAGCAGCTTAGGGACAGGGTATGAAAAACTGTTTTTT.

The chain is built from TRBV5-1 and TRBJ1-1, with no clear D. CDR1 is SGHRS, CDR2 YFSETQ, per germline. This CDR3 is 14 amino acids long. The V gene lost 3 bases and the J gene lost 3 bases, with 12 bases spanning the gap. CDR3 region: CASSSQGRHTEAFF. CDR3 sequence (DNA): TGCGCCAGCAGCTCTCAAGGGAGGCACACTGAAGCTTTCTTT.

The J gene is TRBJ2-7, the V gene TRBV5-1; possible D gene TRBD1, 5 bases. The germline V gene encodes CDR1 SGHRS and CDR2 YFSETQ. V was cut by 0 bases and J by 3 bases, with 19 bases left in between. CDR3 length equals 17 residues. The CDR3 DNA reads TGCGCCAGCAGCTTGGACCCTGACTTCGGCAGGGACTACGAGCAGTACTTC. Translation: CASSLDPDFGRDYEQYF.

This chain uses TRBV19 with TRBJ1-1, with a weak D call TRBD1 (5 bases). Germline V gene sequence: CDR1 LNHDA, CDR2 SQIVND (reference sequence). V dropped 5 bases and J dropped 0 bases, with 16 bases sitting between them. This CDR3 spans 16 amino acids. In DNA form, the CDR3 reads TGTGCCAGTAGTCCGACAGCCTGGCTAGTGAACACTGAAGCTTTCTTT. Translation: CASSPTAWLVNTEAFF.